This TCR beta chain was identified during a study of vaccination effects on CD4 cells after COVID-19. The overall study: The median interval between the second dose and post-vaccine sampling was 72 days.

The CDR3 totals 13 residues. Germline CDR1 and CDR2: SNHLY and FYNNEI. Deletions cut 5 bases from V and 0 bases from J, with 8 bases between. Broader study findings: Late post-vaccination, clones induced by infection and those induced by vaccine underwent marked clonal contraction.

Worth noting for this clone: Its antigen is still unknown.

Antigen-specific CD4+ T cells were expanded (with viral peptide pools) by the ViraFEST assay ahead of sequencing. With roughly 10 days of culture completed, CD4+ T cells were isolated. Subjects were given two BNT162b2 or mRNA-1273 vaccine doses. The study found no prior SARS-CoV-2 infection in the vaccine recipients, who tested negative for nucleocapsid antibodies. In culture with 10 IU/ml IL-2 and around 10 ug/ml peptides, PBMC were grown at 1.5 million to 2 million per well. TCRdb's table, derived via immunoSEQ multiplex PCR, lists solely in-frame clones and lacks some. In the table there are under 85,000 clones, 60% to 80% of which are singletons.

Specimen: CD4+ T cells from PBMCs cultured with HCoV-OC43 spike peptides, collected after COVID-19 vaccination. Subset specified: HCoV-OC43 spike overlapping peptide pool stimulation. The source of this sequence is a human donor who received a COVID-19 vaccine. The chain links TRBV2 to TRBJ2-7; D unclear. This CDR3 reads CASSRQSSYEQYV. CDR3 in DNA: TGTGCCAGCAGTCGCCAGAGCTCCTACGAGCAGTACGTC.